These 7 T cell receptor beta chains originate from one sample sequenced in a study of blood T cell repertoires in COVID-19. The repertoire was sequenced with immunoSEQ multiplex PCR; TCRdb's copy has only in-frame clones and lacks some. The sample has 130,000 to 150,000 clones; approximately 80% are singletons. Sequenced material: peripheral blood. The receptors originated from a human donor in a cohort sampled during active COVID-19.

This clone was counted between two and nine times. V is TRBV21-1 and J is TRBJ1-1; the table's TRBD1 call for D was not verified on the DNA. TRBV21-1 constitutes a pseudogene. CDR3 length: 17 residues. This CDR3 reads CASSKTVGDRGGTEAFF. CDR3 DNA: TGTGCCAGCAGCAAAACGGTCGGGGACAGGGGCGGCACTGAAGCTTTCTTT.

The gene calls are TRBV19 and TRBJ1-5, with D possibly matching TRBD1 (5 bases). The CDR3 runs 14 residues. CDR1 LNHDA and CDR2 SQIVND come from the germline V gene (reference sequence). The V gene lost 3 bases and the J gene lost 5 bases, with 11 bases spanning the gap. As DNA, the CDR3 is TGTGCCAGTAGTATCTGGGGGGATCATCAGCCCCAGCATTTT. Protein product: CASSIWGDHQPQHF. The full variable domain, completed using reference TRBV19 and TRBJ1-5, is DGGITQSPKYLFRKEGQNVTLSCEQNLNHDAMYWYRQDPGQGLRLIYYSQIVNDFQKGDIAEGYSVSREKKESFPLTVTSAQKNPTAFYLCASSIWGDHQPQHFGDGTRLSIL.

The gene calls are TRBV7-9 and TRBJ2-5; 12 bases match TRBD2. Germline trimming cut 1 base from V and 6 bases from J; bases unmatched to any gene: 3. In germline, CDR1 is SEHNR, CDR2 FQNEAQ (reference sequence). CDR3 length: 15 amino acids. The CDR3 region has the DNA TGTGCCAGCAGCTTAGGGACTAGCGGGGTTAAGACCCAGTACTTC. Protein: CASSLGTSGVKTQYF.

The gene calls are TRBV4-2 and TRBJ1-2; 9 bases agree with TRBD1. Germline V lookup: CDR1 LGHNA, CDR2 YNFKEQ. The CDR3 covers 17 residues. After removal of 9 bases from V and 2 bases from J, the junction contained 16 bases not matched to a gene. CDR3 bases: TGTGCCAGTACCCCAGGGGTCCCGGGACAGGGAAACTATGGCTACACCTTC. Translated: CASTPGVPGQGNYGYTF.

This clone has a single count. The CDR3 here is CASSAPQGYGTQYF. CDR3 bases: TGTGCCAGCAGCGCCCCTCAGGGATATGGGACCCAGTACTTC. The chain combines TRBV6-5 with TRBJ2-5; TRBD1 might be the D (5 bases). This CDR3 is 14 amino acids long. The V end lost 6 bases, the J end lost 7 bases, and 18 bases lay between the germline ends. CDR1 is MNHEY, CDR2 SVGAGI, per germline.

This chain connects TRBV24-1 to TRBJ2-3, with 12 positions matching TRBD2. The CDR3 has 16 residues. CDR1 KGHDR and CDR2 SFDVKD come from the germline V gene. V was clipped by 4 bases and J by 7 bases; unmatched bases: 8. This CDR3 is CATSDNLAGGSHTQYF. For the CDR3, the DNA is TGTGCCACCAGTGACAATCTAGCGGGGGGGTCTCATACGCAGTATTTT.

V and J are TRBV24-1 and TRBJ2-1; possible D gene TRBD2, 6 bases. The CDR3 contains 15 residues. V was clipped by 0 bases and J by 8 bases, with 13 bases between them. Per the germline V gene, CDR1 is KGHDR and CDR2 is SFDVKD. CDR3: CATSDLKTGGDEQFF. The CDR3 region has the DNA TGTGCCACCAGTGATTTGAAAACAGGAGGGGATGAGCAGTTCTTC.